This TCR beta chain was obtained from a study of OX40 agonist ivuxolimab in advanced cancers. A note on this clone: Its antigen is currently unknown.

Assay: immunoSEQ multiplex PCR; the TCRdb copy retains only in-frame clones and omits some. Seen here are around 37,000 clones, 81% observed once, and the top ten hold 15% to 20%. Study-wide points: Partial responders at 0.1-3.0 mg/kg showed near-lowest clonal expansion. At 0.1 to 3.0 mg/kg and by week 6, clonal expansion occurred in CD4+ and CD8+ blood T cells. Researchers report that CD8+ T cells had, on average, more expanded clones than CD4+.

V gave up 3 bases and J gave up 4 bases, with 10 bases separating them. The CDR3 has 15 residues. Germline V CDR1 and CDR2: MDHEN, SYDVKM. The chain uses TRBV28 and TRBJ1-6; TRBD1 is a possible D gene (6 bases). The sequence was collected from an adult with an advanced solid tumor such as melanoma, head and neck, liver or kidney cancer. Sequenced material: CD4+ or CD8+ T cells sorted from blood, taken in a trial of the OX40 agonist ivuxolimab. DNA for the CDR3: TGTGCCAGCAGTTTGAACAGGGTTTATAATTCACCCCTCCACTTT. It is translated as CASSLNRVYNSPLHF.